The T cell receptor beta chain described here comes from a study of T-cell memory formation after mild COVID-19. Study results and limitations: The appearance of some responding clones in pre-infection memory suggested that cross-reactive memory joined. For contracting clones, CD4+ ones sat mainly in CM and EM, CD8+ in EMRA. Contracting clones from day 15 to 85 had balanced CD4/CD8; later expanders favoured CD4+.

CDR3 length: 15 amino acids. Germline V gene data show CDR1 as MNHEY and CDR2 as SVGEGT. Trimming pared 2 bases from V and 9 bases from J, leaving 18 bases between. Constant-segment primers were used for 5'RACE, and the resulting TCR alpha and TCR beta cDNA libraries carried sample barcodes and UMIs. TCRdb processed the 5' RACE reads anew with MiXCR; each CDR3 protein has one entry. This repertoire shows roughly 280,000 distinct CDR3 sequences, approximately 8% found once; its top ten account for around a fifth. The table lists this clonotype with a few counts. Its antigen is undetermined. The chain is built from TRBV6-2 or TRBV6-3 and TRBJ2-3; D is possibly TRBD1 (6 bases). The source of this sequence is a man aged 18 to 29 who had mild COVID-19 (a few samples of this study predate the infection). Cell type and time point are not known. The sample comprised PBMCs or a T cell subset sorted from them (not recorded which). The CDR3 reads CASSYEGGTPGTQYF. CDR3 DNA: TGTGCCAGCAGTTACGAAGGGGGAACCCCAGGGACGCAGTATTTT.